The rows below give T cell receptor beta chains drawn from one sample of a study of blood T cell repertoires in COVID-19. Clones were sequenced by immunoSEQ multiplex PCR, and TCRdb holds only the in-frame ones, with some missing. This repertoire shows fewer than 150,000 clones, about 85% found once; its top ten account for approximately 13%. The sample taken for sequencing was peripheral blood. These receptors came from a human donor in a cohort sampled during active COVID-19. Each CDR3 is given with its conserved first and last residue. The D gene is left open where the match is weak. The size entry is marked missing in some rows and otherwise reads once, few, many or a size class.

d_call: -; clone_size: -; v_call: TRBV15; j_call: TRBJ2-7; cdr3_nt: TGTGCCACCAGCAGAGACGTCGAGCAGTACTTC; cdr3_aa: CATSRDVEQYF
d_call: -; clone_size: -; v_call: TRBV4-2; j_call: TRBJ1-5; cdr3_nt: TGTGCCAGCAGCCAAGATCTAACAGGCCGACCGCCCCAGCATTTT; cdr3_aa: CASSQDLTGRPPQHF
d_call: -; clone_size: few; v_call: TRBV29-1; j_call: TRBJ1-1; cdr3_nt: TGCAGCGCTTTTCGGGGGGACACTGAAGCTTTCTTT; cdr3_aa: CSAFRGDTEAFF
d_call: TRBD2; clone_size: -; v_call: TRBV5-4; j_call: TRBJ2-5; cdr3_nt: TGTGCCAGCAGCCTGGCGGGACTAGCGGGAGAGACCCAGTACTTC; cdr3_aa: CASSLAGLAGETQYF
d_call: TRBD1; clone_size: -; v_call: TRBV19; j_call: TRBJ1-2; cdr3_nt: TGTGCCAGTAGTTGGCAGGGGGCTGGAAACTATGGCTACACCTTC; cdr3_aa: CASSWQGAGNYGYTF
d_call: TRBD1; clone_size: -; v_call: TRBV3-1/TRBV3-2; j_call: TRBJ2-1; cdr3_nt: TGTGCCAGCAGCCAAGATGGCGGACAGGGTACTAATGAGCAGTTCTTC; cdr3_aa: CASSQDGGQGTNEQFF
d_call: -; clone_size: few; v_call: TRBV11-2; j_call: TRBJ1-4; cdr3_nt: TGTGCCAGCAGCCGTACTCCCAATGAAAAACTGTTTTTT; cdr3_aa: CASSRTPNEKLFF
d_call: TRBD2; clone_size: -; v_call: TRBV5-5; j_call: TRBJ2-1; cdr3_nt: TGTGCCAGCAGCTTGGCCACTAGCGGGGGCGGGAATGAGCAGTTCTTC; cdr3_aa: CASSLATSGGGNEQFF
d_call: -; clone_size: -; v_call: TRBV15; j_call: TRBJ2-3; cdr3_nt: TGTGCCACCAGCAGGGAAGTGGGACTTTCCACAGATACGCAGTATTTT; cdr3_aa: CATSREVGLSTDTQYF
d_call: -; clone_size: -; v_call: TRBV7-2; j_call: TRBJ1-5; cdr3_nt: TGTGCCAGCTCCAGGGTGAATCAGCCCCAGCATTTT; cdr3_aa: CASSRVNQPQHF
d_call: TRBD1; clone_size: -; v_call: TRBV7-9; j_call: TRBJ1-2; cdr3_nt: TGTGCCAGCAGCTTGGACAGGGTTCGGGGCTACACCTTC; cdr3_aa: CASSLDRVRGYTF
d_call: TRBD1; clone_size: -; v_call: TRBV6-5; j_call: TRBJ2-1; cdr3_nt: TGTGCCAGCAGTACAGGGGCTACATACAATGAGCAGTTCTTC; cdr3_aa: CASSTGATYNEQFF
d_call: -; clone_size: few; v_call: TRBV7-9; j_call: TRBJ1-4; cdr3_nt: TGTGCCAGCAGCTTGGCAGCGGGGTTTGAAAAACTGTTTTTT; cdr3_aa: CASSLAAGFEKLFF
d_call: -; clone_size: -; v_call: TRBV5-5; j_call: TRBJ1-4; cdr3_nt: TGTGCCAGCAGCTTGACAGGGTTTGATGAAAAACTGTTTTTT; cdr3_aa: CASSLTGFDEKLFF
d_call: -; clone_size: -; v_call: TRBV7-3; j_call: TRBJ2-2; cdr3_nt: TGTGCCAGCAGCTTAGGAACAGGGATGGACGGGGAGCTGTTTTTT; cdr3_aa: CASSLGTGMDGELFF
d_call: TRBD1; clone_size: -; v_call: TRBV9; j_call: TRBJ2-5; cdr3_nt: TGTGCCAGCAGCGTAGGGACAGGGAAGAACCAAGAGACCCAGTACTTC; cdr3_aa: CASSVGTGKNQETQYF
d_call: -; clone_size: -; v_call: TRBV6-5; j_call: TRBJ2-1; cdr3_nt: TGTGCCAGCAGCCAAACTTACAATGAGCAGTTCTTC; cdr3_aa: CASSQTYNEQFF
d_call: TRBD2; clone_size: -; v_call: TRBV5-6; j_call: TRBJ2-3; cdr3_nt: TGTGCCAGCAGCCCTAGACTAGCTGGGGATACGCAGTATTTT; cdr3_aa: CASSPRLAGDTQYF
d_call: -; clone_size: -; v_call: TRBV19; j_call: TRBJ1-5; cdr3_nt: TGTGCCAGTAGTATCGGGGGCAATCAGCCCCAGCATTTT; cdr3_aa: CASSIGGNQPQHF
d_call: TRBD1; clone_size: once; v_call: TRBV24-1; j_call: TRBJ1-2; cdr3_nt: TGTGCCACTTCTCGGACAGGGGGCAGCTATGGCTACACCTTC; cdr3_aa: CATSRTGGSYGYTF
d_call: -; clone_size: -; v_call: TRBV9; j_call: TRBJ1-6; cdr3_nt: TGTGCCAGCAGCGTAGGGACAGTCCCTGAATCACCCCTCCACTTT; cdr3_aa: CASSVGTVPESPLHF
d_call: -; clone_size: -; v_call: TRBV28; j_call: TRBJ1-5; cdr3_nt: TGTGCCAGCAGTCCCTCTACAGGGTTTCGGGAGCCCCAGCATTTT; cdr3_aa: CASSPSTGFREPQHF
d_call: TRBD1; clone_size: -; v_call: TRBV2; j_call: TRBJ1-4; cdr3_nt: TGTGCCAGCAGTGTCGAGACAGGGGGAAATGAAAAACTGTTTTTT; cdr3_aa: CASSVETGGNEKLFF
d_call: -; clone_size: -; v_call: TRBV7-2; j_call: TRBJ2-7; cdr3_nt: TGTGCCAGCCTCAGACAGCCGAGCTCCTACGAGCAGTACTTC; cdr3_aa: CASLRQPSSYEQYF
d_call: TRBD1; clone_size: -; v_call: TRBV5-1; j_call: TRBJ2-3; cdr3_nt: TGCGCCAGCAGCCCGGACAGGGCCACGCAGTATTTT; cdr3_aa: CASSPDRATQYF
d_call: -; clone_size: -; v_call: TRBV6-6; j_call: TRBJ1-3; cdr3_nt: TGTGCCAGCAGTTACTGGACAGAGGGTATTAACACCATATATTTT; cdr3_aa: CASSYWTEGINTIYF
d_call: -; clone_size: -; v_call: TRBV14; j_call: TRBJ1-1; cdr3_nt: TGTGCCAGCAGCCGCTTTAGCGCTGAAGCTTTCTTT; cdr3_aa: CASSRFSAEAFF
d_call: TRBD1; clone_size: -; v_call: TRBV7-2; j_call: TRBJ1-2; cdr3_nt: TGTGCCAGCAGCTATCCGGGACAGGCTTATGGCTACACCTTC; cdr3_aa: CASSYPGQAYGYTF
d_call: TRBD2; clone_size: -; v_call: TRBV28; j_call: TRBJ2-7; cdr3_nt: TGTGCCAGCAGTTTACCGGGACTAATCGGCGAGCAGTACTTC; cdr3_aa: CASSLPGLIGEQYF
d_call: -; clone_size: -; v_call: TRBV7-2; j_call: TRBJ2-3; cdr3_nt: TGTGCCAGCAGCTTATCAGGCGGGGCGGGAGATACGCAGTATTTT; cdr3_aa: CASSLSGGAGDTQYF
d_call: TRBD1; clone_size: -; v_call: TRBV5-4; j_call: TRBJ1-1; cdr3_nt: TGTGCCAGCAGCTTGGCGACTTGGGACAGAGAAGCTTTCTTT; cdr3_aa: CASSLATWDREAFF
d_call: -; clone_size: -; v_call: TRBV27; j_call: TRBJ1-1; cdr3_nt: TGTGCCAGCACCCACAGGGTTGGGACTGAAGCTTTCTTT; cdr3_aa: CASTHRVGTEAFF
d_call: -; clone_size: -; v_call: TRBV6-5; j_call: TRBJ2-1; cdr3_nt: TGTGCCAGCAGCCACTTTCAGCGCAATGAGCAGTTCTTC; cdr3_aa: CASSHFQRNEQFF
d_call: -; clone_size: -; v_call: TRBV19; j_call: TRBJ1-6; cdr3_nt: TGTGCCAGGCAGTTAAACTCACCCCTCCACTTT; cdr3_aa: CARQLNSPLHF
d_call: -; clone_size: -; v_call: TRBV5-6; j_call: TRBJ2-5; cdr3_nt: TGTGCCAGCAGCTTTCCCGAGTACCAAGAGACCCAGTACTTC; cdr3_aa: CASSFPEYQETQYF
d_call: TRBD1; clone_size: -; v_call: TRBV19; j_call: TRBJ1-2; cdr3_nt: TGTGCCAGTAGTCCCACCGACGGAGGACAGGGCGGCTATGGCTACACCTTT; cdr3_aa: CASSPTDGGQGGYGYTF
d_call: -; clone_size: -; v_call: TRBV7-2; j_call: TRBJ2-7; cdr3_nt: TGTGCCAGCACTTATAGCGGCTCCTACGAGCAGTACTTC; cdr3_aa: CASTYSGSYEQYF
d_call: -; clone_size: -; v_call: TRBV2; j_call: TRBJ2-3; cdr3_nt: TGTGCCAGCAGTGTTTACACAGATACGCAGTATTTT; cdr3_aa: CASSVYTDTQYF
d_call: TRBD1; clone_size: -; v_call: TRBV6-2/TRBV6-3; j_call: TRBJ2-1; cdr3_nt: TGTGCCAGCAGCCGCGGAGAGGACAGGGATTACAATGAGCAGTTCTTC; cdr3_aa: CASSRGEDRDYNEQFF
d_call: TRBD2; clone_size: -; v_call: TRBV6-1; j_call: TRBJ2-5; cdr3_nt: TGTGCCAGCAGTGAAGCAGGTGGGGGGGGCCAAGAGACCCAGTACTTC; cdr3_aa: CASSEAGGGGQETQYF
d_call: -; clone_size: -; v_call: TRBV6-2/TRBV6-3; j_call: TRBJ1-2; cdr3_nt: TGTGCCAGCAGTTACCCCACTATACAGGGTTCCACGGATGGCTACACCTTC; cdr3_aa: CASSYPTIQGSTDGYTF
d_call: -; clone_size: -; v_call: TRBV25-1; j_call: TRBJ2-5; cdr3_nt: TGTGCCAGCAGTGAATCGGGGTGGGAGACCCAGTACTTC; cdr3_aa: CASSESGWETQYF
d_call: -; clone_size: few; v_call: TRBV11-2; j_call: TRBJ1-1; cdr3_nt: TGTGCCAGCAGCTTGAAGGGGATGGGAGCTTTCTTT; cdr3_aa: CASSLKGMGAFF
d_call: -; clone_size: once; v_call: TRBV30; j_call: TRBJ1-4; cdr3_nt: TGTGCCTGGAGTAAGGGGGCAACTAATGAAAAACTGTTTTTT; cdr3_aa: CAWSKGATNEKLFF
d_call: TRBD1; clone_size: -; v_call: TRBV5-6; j_call: TRBJ2-2; cdr3_nt: TGTGCCAGCAGCTTGTTTACAGGGGCGAACACCGGGGAGCTGTTTTTT; cdr3_aa: CASSLFTGANTGELFF